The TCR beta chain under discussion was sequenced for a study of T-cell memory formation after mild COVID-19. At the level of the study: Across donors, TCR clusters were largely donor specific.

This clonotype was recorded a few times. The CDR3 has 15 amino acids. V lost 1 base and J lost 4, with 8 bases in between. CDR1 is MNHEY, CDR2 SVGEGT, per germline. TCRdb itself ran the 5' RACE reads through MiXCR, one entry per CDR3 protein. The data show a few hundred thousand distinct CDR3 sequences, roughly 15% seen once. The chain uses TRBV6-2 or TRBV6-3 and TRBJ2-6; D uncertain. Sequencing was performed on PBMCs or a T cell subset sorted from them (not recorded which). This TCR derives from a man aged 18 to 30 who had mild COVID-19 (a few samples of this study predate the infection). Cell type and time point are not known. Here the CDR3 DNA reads TGTGCCAGCAGTTACTTAGCCTCCGGGGCCAACGTCCTGACTTTC. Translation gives CASSYLASGANVLTF.